Each of the 13 T cell receptor delta chains below was sequenced from the same sample in a study of gamma-delta T cells after stem cell transplantation. TCRdb reanalyzed the RT-PCR reads using CATT. This table holds approximately 16,000 delta-chain clones, approximately 8.8% found once. The sample comprised gamma-delta T cells. The receptors were gathered from a human donor. It is not recorded whose cells these are; they may come from a transplant donor.

To note about this clone: The junction shows a germline mismatch at one end, possibly a read error. The chain combines TRDV2 with TRDJ3; 7 positions match TRDD3. The CDR3 runs 19 residues. Germline CDR1 reads GEAIGNYY; CDR2 reads EKD. This CDR3 reads CACEIPGGYVSSDTRQLFF. The CDR3 nucleotides are TGTGCCTGTGAAATACCTGGGGGCTACGTTTCCTCGGACACCCGACAGTTGTTTTTC.

Worth noting for this clone: The protein TCRdb gives is from a much larger clone and does not agree with this DNA's translation at residues 15 and 17, likely a read error; the protein shown here comes from the DNA. This sequence joins TRDV2 and TRDJ1; 9 bases are a match to TRDD3. The CDR3 totals 21 residues. Germline V gene data show CDR1 as GEAIGNYY and CDR2 as EKD. The CDR3 DNA is TGTGCCTGTGACACCATTACTGGGGGACCCACAACGGTTGCCCACACCGCTAAACTCATCTTT. Its protein product is CACDTITGGPTTVAHTAKLIF.

Worth noting for this clone: The likely explanation is a read error, given a far larger clone one base away. Other DNA sequences in the same sample also yield this CDR3. V gene TRDV2 combines with J gene TRDJ1; 9 bases line up with TRDD3. This CDR3 is 21 amino acids long. CDR1 and CDR2 (germline): GEAIGNYY, EKD. V was pared by 1 base and J by 1 base, with 21 bases of the junction left unmatched. The CDR3 DNA sequence: TGTGCCTGTGACACTATTACTGGGGGACCCACAACGGTTGCCCCCACCGATAAACTCATCTTT. Its translation is CACDTITGGPTTVAPTDKLIF.

This clone was detected ten times or more. V and J are TRDV2 and TRDJ1; 8 bases are a match to TRDD3. The J segment lost 1 base and the V segment lost 0 bases, leaving 15 bases of the junction unmatched. Looked up from germline, CDR1 is GEAIGNYY and CDR2 is EKD. This CDR3 is 19 amino acids long. CDR3 loop: CACDTGGTGIPGTTDKLIF. For the CDR3, the DNA is TGTGCCTGTGACACCGGTGGAACGGGGATACCGGGGACCACCGATAAACTCATCTTT.

In this sample, this clone turned up a few times. The TCRdb protein, from a much larger clone, departs from this DNA's translation at residue 12, likely by read error; the protein shown derives from the DNA. This chain joins TRDV2 and TRDJ1, with D uncertain. Germline V lookup: CDR1 GEAIGNYY, CDR2 EKD. The CDR3 runs to 17 residues. Trimming stripped 0 bases from V and 3 bases from J, with 19 bases between. Here the CDR3 reads CACDTLGSALDADKLIF. CDR3 nucleotides: TGTGCCTGTGACACCCTCGGGTCCGCCCTTGACGCCGATAAACTCATCTTT.

This clone has ten or more counts. A much larger clonotype is one base distant, so this may be a read error. Other DNA sequences of this sample code for an identical CDR3. V usage is TRDV2 and J usage is TRDJ1; TRDD3 aligns across 7 bases. Germline CDR1 reads GEAIGNYY; CDR2 reads EKD. The CDR3 extends over 17 amino acids. V shed 4 bases, J shed 0 bases, and the junction held 13 bases outside the gene matches. CDR3 region: CACDNLLGATYTDKLIF. CDR3 bases: TGTGCCTGTGATAATCTTCTGGGGGCCACGTACACCGATAAACTCATCTTT.

On this clone itself: This probably arose from a read error, given a far larger clone one base away. Other DNA sequences within the sample encode an identical CDR3. This chain joins TRDV2 and TRDJ1; 8 bases align to TRDD3. J lost 2 bases, V lost 0 bases, and 16 bases had no gene match. This CDR3 comprises 19 residues. The germline V gene encodes CDR1 GEAIGNYY and CDR2 EKD. This chain's CDR3 is CACDTVQGLGAPLTDKLIF. CDR3 bases: TGTGCCTGTGACACCGTGCAGGGACTGGGGGCCCCCTTGACCGATAAACTCATCTTT.

About this clone itself: TCRdb shows a much larger clone's protein in place of this DNA's translation, and the two differ at residue 7, likely through a read error; the protein shown is translated from the DNA. The V gene is TRDV2, the J gene TRDJ1, with D maybe TRDD3 (5 bases). Trimming stripped 3 bases from V and 0 bases from J, with 19 bases between. The CDR3 consists of 17 residues. Germline loops: CDR1 GEAIGNYY, CDR2 EKD. The CDR3 DNA reads as TGTGCCTGTGACTTACTGGAGGAGGAGACCTACACCGATAAACTCATCTTT. Its translation is CACDLLEEETYTDKLIF.

This clone was seen more than once but under ten times. A much larger clone sits a single nucleotide away, making a read error possible. The chain employs TRDV2 and TRDJ1, with TRDD3 as a possible D gene (5 bases). The V and J ends lost 0 bases and 2 bases respectively, with 30 bases between them. Germline V gives CDR1 GEAIGNYY, CDR2 EKD. The CDR3 loop spans 21 amino acids. The CDR3 loop is CACDTVTTGKVRGVRTDKLIF. DNA of the CDR3: TGTGCCTGTGACACCGTGACTACGGGGAAAGTACGGGGGGTCCGGACCGATAAACTCATCTTT.

This clone was recorded a few times. The TCRdb record carries a much larger clone's protein, which differs from this DNA's translation at residue 5; a read error is the likely cause, and the protein listed here is the DNA translation. This specimen includes other DNA sequences encoding the same CDR3. This chain uses TRDV1 with TRDJ4; 7 bases are a match to TRDD3. From germline, CDR1 is TSWWSYY and CDR2 QGS. This CDR3 has 23 amino acids. The CDR3 here is CALGKLESAVPNPGGKSSRPLIF. The DNA for the CDR3 is TGTGCTCTTGGGAAACTAGAAAGCGCGGTCCCCAATCCTGGGGGCAAAAGTTCCAGACCCCTGATCTTT.

This clone has only a few counts. A read error likely explains why the TCRdb protein, taken from a much larger clone, differs from this DNA's translation at residue 17; the protein shown is translated from the DNA. The chain uses TRDV2 and TRDJ1; 12 positions agree with TRDD3. V shed 1 base and J 3 bases; nucleotides not matched to a gene: 23. CDR3 length equals 22 residues. CDR1 GEAIGNYY and CDR2 EKD come from the germline V gene. CDR3 sequence: CACDTVGTGGYTHSEYPDKLIF. In DNA, the CDR3 is TGTGCCTGTGACACGGTGGGAACTGGGGGATACACTCACTCAGAGTACCCCGATAAACTCATCTTT.

This clone was seen only a few times. The sample contains more than one DNA sequence encoding this CDR3. This chain joins TRDV2 and TRDJ1; 7 bases match TRDD3. Germline V gene data show CDR1 as GEAIGNYY and CDR2 as EKD. This CDR3 has 21 amino acids. J lost 1 base, V lost 0 bases, and 22 bases had no gene match. This CDR3 is CACDTVEYHLLTGVLTDKLIF. DNA for the CDR3: TGTGCCTGTGACACCGTTGAGTACCACCTGCTTACTGGGGTACTCACCGATAAACTCATCTTT.

This clone turned up a few times. The TCRdb record carries a much larger clone's protein, which differs from this DNA's translation at residue 21; a read error is the likely cause, and the protein listed here is the DNA translation. The V and J genes are TRDV1 and TRDJ1; a possible D gene is TRDD3 (6 bases). Germline V gene data show CDR1 as TSWWSYY and CDR2 as QGS. The CDR3 is made up of 22 amino acids. The CDR3 nucleotides are TGTGCTCTTGGGGAATTCGCGATCTGGGGACAACAGTCCCTTTCCCGCACCGATAAACTCACCTTT. This gives the protein CALGEFAIWGQQSLSRTDKLTF.